This T cell receptor beta chain comes out of a study of blood T cells in healthy people across ages. A sample-barcoded 5' primer and a J-beta primer mix were used in a second PCR of roughly 6 to 12 cycles. MiXCR, applied by TCRdb to the 5' RACE reads, yields one record per CDR3 protein. The sample includes about 1,400,000 distinct CDR3 sequences, 59% of them seen just once. Findings and caveats of the study: Age advanced and TCR beta diversity per million T cells fell, roughly linearly.

This clonotype was counted between two and nine times. The antigen is undetermined. Germline V gives CDR1 ENHRY, CDR2 SYGVKD. Losses at the gene ends were 3 bases for V and 2 bases for J; bases not matched to a gene: 5. The CDR3 is made up of 15 amino acids. The V gene is TRBV10-3, the J gene TRBJ2-7; 9 bases match TRBD1. The specimen was blood. This clonotype was sampled from a man between 18 and 29 years old in good health. This CDR3 reads CAISDRDRETYEQYF. DNA of the CDR3: TGTGCCATCAGTGACCGGGACAGGGAGACCTACGAGCAGTACTTC.